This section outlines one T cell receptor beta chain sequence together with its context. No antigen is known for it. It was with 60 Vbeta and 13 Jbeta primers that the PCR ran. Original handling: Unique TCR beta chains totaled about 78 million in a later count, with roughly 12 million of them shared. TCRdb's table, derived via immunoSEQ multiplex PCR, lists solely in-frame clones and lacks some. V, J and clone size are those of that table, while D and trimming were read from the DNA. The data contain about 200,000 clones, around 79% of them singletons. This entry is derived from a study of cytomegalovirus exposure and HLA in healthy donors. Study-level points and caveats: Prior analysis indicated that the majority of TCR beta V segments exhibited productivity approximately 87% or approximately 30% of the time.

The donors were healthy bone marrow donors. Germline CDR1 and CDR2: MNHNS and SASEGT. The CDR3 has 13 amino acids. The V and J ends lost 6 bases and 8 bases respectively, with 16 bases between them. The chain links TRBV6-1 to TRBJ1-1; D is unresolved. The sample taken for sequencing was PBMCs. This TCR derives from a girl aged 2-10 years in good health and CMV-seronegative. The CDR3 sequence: CASRENLRQEAFF. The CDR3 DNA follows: TGTGCCAGCAGGGAGAACCTCCGCCAAGAAGCTTTCTTT.